This entry features one TCR beta chain sequence. Its matching antigen is unknown. CDR3 length: 13 amino acids. V dropped 4 bases and J dropped 6 bases, with 13 bases sitting between them. From germline, CDR1 is SGDLS and CDR2 YYNGEE. The record originates from a study of shared clonotypes between healthy human individuals. Across the whole study: The plates for each donor numbered three CD4 naive, three CD4 memory, two CD8 naive and one CD8 memory.

Study conclusions and caveats: Genetic and exposure-history diversity was limited by the few donors. Generation of non-shared clonotypes was less probable than generation of clonotypes shared by all four donors.

Sorted-subset replicate PCRs used roughly 180 ng DNA, approximately 33,000 T cell genomes. TCRdb's copy holds only in-frame clones and misses some; the assay was immunoSEQ multiplex PCR. The table records 550,000 to 750,000 clones, about 95% of them present only once. CD45RO negativity and positive selection for CCR7 defined naive CD8 cells, a population that excluded terminally differentiated effector memory CD45RA+ cells. This receptor was taken from a woman in her 30s in good health. The chain links TRBV9 to TRBJ1-2; perhaps TRBD1 as D (5 bases). Sequenced input: naive CD8+ T cells sorted from blood. The CDR3 region is CASSLRDYDGYTF. CDR3 coding DNA: TGTGCCAGCAGCCTCAGGGATTATGATGGCTACACCTTC.